These 13 T cell receptor beta chains were sequenced from one sample in a study of cytomegalovirus exposure and HLA in healthy donors. PCR amplification relied on 60 Vbeta primers (plus 13 Jbeta primers). The protocol was immunoSEQ multiplex PCR, while the TCRdb copy is restricted to in-frame clones and leaves out a portion. The data hold about 160,000 clones, with around 86% observed a single time. The sequenced sample was PBMCs. These receptors originate from a man aged 50-59 years in good health and CMV-seropositive.

This clone was counted between two and nine times. J is TRBJ2-1 and V is TRBV7-9; D is perhaps TRBD1 (6 bases). CDR3 length equals 15 residues. V lost 3 bases and J lost 5, with 14 bases in between. Germline V CDR1 and CDR2: SEHNR, FQNEAQ (reference sequence). Here the CDR3 reads CASSLTRTVHNEQFF. CDR3 coding DNA: TGTGCCAGCAGCTTGACCCGGACAGTCCACAATGAGCAGTTCTTC.

This clone was counted between two and nine times. The V gene is TRBV18, the J gene TRBJ2-2; 7 bases align to TRBD1. CDR3 size: 15 residues. CDR1 is KGHSH and CDR2 is LQKENI in the germline V gene. J was trimmed by 4 bases and V by 8 bases; bases with no gene match: 10. In nucleotides, the CDR3 is TGTGCCAGCCGAACGGGACAGAGGAGCACCGGGGAGCTGTTTTTT. Translation gives CASRTGQRSTGELFF. Full variable domain (outside the CDR3, taken from reference TRBV18 and TRBJ2-2): NAGVMQNPRHLVRRRGQEARLRCSPMKGHSHVYWYRQLPEEGLKFMVYLQKENIIDESGMPKERFSAEFPKEGPSILRIQQVVRGDSAAYFCASRTGQRSTGELFFGEGSRLTVL.

The V gene is TRBV28, the J gene TRBJ2-3; unclear D gene. This CDR3 comprises 12 residues. V lost 5 bases to trimming and J lost 5 bases, with 8 bases between them. Germline lookup yields CDR1 MDHEN and CDR2 SYDVKM. The CDR3 DNA sequence: TGTGCCAGCAGTCCCGCCGGAGATACGCAGTATTTT. Translating it yields CASSPAGDTQYF. The full variable domain, completed using reference TRBV28 and TRBJ2-3, is DVKVTQSSRYLVKRTGEKVFLECVQDMDHENMFWYRQDPGLGLRLIYFSYDVKMKEKGDIPEGYSVSREKKERFSLILESASTNQTSMYLCASSPAGDTQYFGPGTRLTVL.

This clone was detected only once. The genes are TRBV9 and TRBJ2-7; possibly TRBD2 for D (5 bases). The ends were cut back, 0 bases at V and 0 bases at J, with 13 bases in the middle. Germline-derived CDR1 and CDR2 are SGDLS and YYNGEE. The CDR3 loop spans 16 amino acids. The CDR3 DNA reads as TGTGCCAGCAGCGTAGGTGGGAGTCTGAGCTCCTACGAGCAGTACTTC. Translation gives CASSVGGSLSSYEQYF.

The count of this clone is one. This chain joins TRBV10-3 and TRBJ2-2, with TRBD2 matching over 7 bases. V dropped 11 bases and J dropped 5; count of bases not matched to a gene: 11. The CDR3 has 14 residues. The germline V gene encodes CDR1 ENHRY and CDR2 SYGVKD. As DNA, the CDR3 is TGTGCCTTCGGGTCTACCGGGGGGACCGGGGAGCTGTTTTTT. It yields the protein CAFGSTGGTGELFF.

J is TRBJ2-1 and V is TRBV6-1; 10 nucleotides match TRBD2. Germline V gene data show CDR1 as MNHNS and CDR2 as SASEGT. J lost 4 bases, V lost 2 bases, and 2 bases had no gene match. This CDR3 has 15 amino acids. This CDR3 is CASSESAGGYNEQFF. CDR3 sequence (DNA): TGTGCCAGCAGTGAATCAGCGGGGGGGTACAATGAGCAGTTCTTC.

The chain combines TRBV9 with TRBJ1-1; D possibly corresponds to TRBD1 (6 bases). Per the germline V gene, CDR1 is SGDLS and CDR2 is YYNGEE. V lost 0 bases to trimming and J lost 0 bases, with 9 bases between them. This CDR3 is 15 amino acids long. The CDR3 nucleotides are TGTGCCAGCAGCGTAGTCGGGACAATGAACACTGAAGCTTTCTTT. Residues: CASSVVGTMNTEAFF.

This chain links TRBV6-5 with TRBJ2-7; D remains unclear. The CDR3 contains 15 residues. The ends were cut back, 0 bases at V and 0 bases at J, with 9 bases in the middle. The germline CDR1 and CDR2 sequences are MNHEY and SVGAGI. CDR3 loop: CASSYSTPRSYEQYF. CDR3 nucleotides: TGTGCCAGCAGTTACTCGACACCACGCTCCTACGAGCAGTACTTC.

As concerns this clone: This sample also contains other DNA sequences that code for the same CDR3. The chain combines TRBV6-5 with TRBJ2-7, with 7 bases fitting TRBD1. This CDR3 comprises 14 residues. V lost 0 bases, J lost 1 base, and 0 bases stayed unmatched. CDR1 is MNHEY, CDR2 SVGAGI, per germline. The CDR3 reads CASSYSRGSYEQYF. In nucleotides, the CDR3 is TGTGCCAGCAGTTACTCCAGGGGGTCCTACGAGCAGTACTTC.

The V call is TRBV9, the J call TRBJ2-2; weak D call: TRBD2 (5 bases). CDR3 size: 14 residues. Germline CDR1 reads SGDLS; CDR2 reads YYNGEE. Trimming took off 10 bases at V and 3 bases at J, with 16 bases between the two ends. This CDR3 reads CALPWRPDTGELFF. In DNA form, the CDR3 reads TGTGCCCTACCCTGGAGGCCCGACACCGGGGAGCTGTTTTTT. Full variable domain (missing parts from reference TRBV9 and TRBJ2-2): DSGVTQTPKHLITATGQRVTLRCSPRSGDLSVYWYQQSLDQGLQFLIQYYNGEERAKGNILERFSAQQFPDLHSELNLSSLELGDSALYFCALPWRPDTGELFFGEGSRLTVL.

The genes are TRBV13 and TRBJ2-3; perhaps TRBD1 as D (5 bases). The CDR3 runs 16 residues. CDR1 and CDR2 from the germline V gene are PRHDT and FYEKMQ (reference sequence). Trimming left V 5 bases short and J 2 bases short, with 17 bases between. Here the CDR3 reads CASSLQDIDNTDTQYF. The CDR3 nucleotides read TGTGCCAGCAGCCTCCAGGACATCGACAACACAGATACGCAGTATTTT.

This clone has a handful of counts. The J gene is TRBJ1-6, the V gene TRBV10-2; maybe TRBD1 (6 bases). CDR1 is WSHSY, CDR2 SAAADI, per germline. The CDR3 length is 16 residues. Trimming removed 6 bases from V and 0 bases from J, with 12 bases in between. In nucleotides, the CDR3 is TGCGCCAGCAGCACCGGACAGAGCTCCTATAATTCACCCCTCCACTTT. This gives the protein CASSTGQSSYNSPLHF.

The V and J genes are TRBV4-1 and TRBJ1-5, with D possibly being TRBD1 (5 bases). Germline assignment: CDR1 MGHRA and CDR2 YSYEKL. V gave up 3 bases and J gave up 6 bases, with 9 bases separating them. The CDR3 has 13 amino acids. CDR3 in DNA: TGCGCCAGCAGCCAGGGCAGGGCTCAGCCCCAGCATTTT. Encoded protein: CASSQGRAQPQHF.